One sample yielded the 16 T cell receptor beta chains listed below, sequenced in a study of shared clonotypes between healthy human individuals. Using immunoSEQ multiplex PCR, the repertoire was profiled, and TCRdb retains in-frame clones only, with some absent. The table has around 1.1 million clones, 70% to 85% seen once. The material sequenced was memory CD4+ T cells from PBMCs. Sample subset: CD45RA-negative fraction. The receptors derive from a man aged 18 to 30 in good health. Some clones in this sample may be carry-over from other donors' samples.

The table lists this clone with a few counts. The rearrangement links TRBV4-1 to TRBJ2-7; D not certain. The CDR3 totals 15 residues. The V gene's germline CDR1 is MGHRA and CDR2 YSYEKL. V was clipped by 1 base and J by 5 bases, with 15 bases between them. The CDR3 nucleotides are TGCGCCAGCAGCCAAGTAGGCAGTCGTGCCGACGAGCAGTACTTC. Translated, it gives CASSQVGSRADEQYF.

This sequence joins TRBV6-6 and TRBJ2-7; 7 positions agree with TRBD1. CDR1 MNHNY and CDR2 SVGAGI come from the germline V gene (reference sequence). There are 15 residues in the CDR3. Unmatched junction bases numbered 11, after V lost 6 bases and J lost 3 bases. The CDR3 here is CASRLDRSDGYEQYF. CDR3 in DNA: TGTGCCAGCAGGTTGGACAGGAGCGATGGCTACGAGCAGTACTTC.

The chain combines TRBV28 with TRBJ1-2; D is uncertain. Germline assignment: CDR1 MDHEN and CDR2 SYDVKM. There are 14 residues in the CDR3. V lost 2 bases and J 5 bases, leaving 12 bases between the germline ends. CDR3 coding DNA: TGTGCCAGCAGTTTAACACGGACTCCTTATGGCTACACCTTC. It translates to CASSLTRTPYGYTF.

V usage is TRBV7-3 and J usage is TRBJ1-1; the match to TRBD1 covers 10 bases. The CDR3 runs to 14 residues. Germline lookup yields CDR1 SGHTA and CDR2 FQGTGA. J was trimmed by 5 bases and V by 5 bases; bases with no gene match: 5. CDR3 region: CASSLRDRGTEAFF. The DNA of the CDR3 is TGTGCCAGCAGCCTCCGGGACAGGGGAACTGAAGCTTTCTTT. Full variable domain (remainder filled in from reference TRBV7-3 and TRBJ1-1): GAGVSQTPSNKVTEKGKYVELRCDPISGHTALYWYRQSLGQGPEFLIYFQGTGAADDSGLPNDRFFAVRPEGSVSTLKIQRTERGDSAVYLCASSLRDRGTEAFFGQGTRLTVV.

This rearrangement joins TRBV20-1 to TRBJ2-1; D possibly corresponds to TRBD2 (6 bases). From germline, CDR1 is DFQATT and CDR2 SNEGSKA (reference sequence). The CDR3 has 11 amino acids. Between the trimmed V and J ends, which lost 3 bases and 11 bases, there was a span of 11 bases. The CDR3 DNA reads TGCAGTGCTAGCACGGGAGTTCAGCAGTTCTTC. It translates to CSASTGVQQFF.

This clone has only one observation. The CDR3 sequence: CATSGRPGAEVEQFF. DNA of the CDR3: TGTGCCACCAGCGGCAGACCTGGGGCGGAGGTCGAGCAGTTCTTC. The chain links TRBV15 to TRBJ2-1; TRBD1 or TRBD2 may be the D gene (5 bases each). Germline CDR1 and CDR2: LNHNV and YYDKDF (reference sequence). V lost 5 bases, J lost 10 bases, and 21 bases lay in between. The CDR3 consists of 15 residues.

The rearrangement joins TRBV9 to TRBJ2-5; maybe TRBD1 (7 bases). The V gene lost 0 bases and the J gene lost 5 bases, with 11 bases spanning the gap. CDR3 size: 14 residues. CDR1 and CDR2 from the germline V gene are SGDLS and YYNGEE. CDR3 region: CASSVVSGGETQYF. The CDR3 bases are TGTGCCAGCAGCGTAGTGTCAGGGGGGGAGACCCAGTACTTC.

This rearrangement joins TRBV2 to TRBJ1-5; maybe TRBD1 (6 bases). Per the germline V gene, CDR1 is SNHLY and CDR2 is FYNNEI. The CDR3 totals 12 residues. CDR3 DNA: TGTGCGACCCGACAGGGCAATCAGCCCCAGCATTTT. It codes for CATRQGNQPQHF. Full variable domain (missing parts from reference TRBV2 and TRBJ1-5): EPEVTQTPSHQVTQMGQEVILRCVPISNHLYFYWYRQILGQKVEFLVSFYNNEISEKSEIFDDQFSVERPDGSNFTLKIRSTKLEDSAMYFCATRQGNQPQHFGDGTRLSIL.

The rearrangement links TRBV28 to TRBJ2-5, with D unresolved. The CDR3 contains 12 residues. Looked up from germline, CDR1 is MDHEN and CDR2 is SYDVKM. The V end lost 8 bases, the J end lost 4 bases, and 11 bases lay between the germline ends. CDR3 loop: CASSVTLETQYF. The CDR3 DNA follows: TGTGCCAGCTCGGTAACATTAGAGACCCAGTACTTC.

This clone was picked up a small number of times. Additional DNA sequences in this sample encode the identical CDR3. The J gene is TRBJ1-2, the V gene TRBV6-1; no definite D call. V was trimmed by 3 bases and J by 4 bases, leaving 3 bases between them. This CDR3 contains 11 residues. Germline CDR1 MNHNS, CDR2 SASEGT. CDR3 nucleotides: TGTGCCAGCAGTGACTTCTATGGCTACACCTTC. Encoded protein: CASSDFYGYTF.

The chain carries TRBV6-1 and TRBJ2-5; 10 nucleotides align to TRBD1. Germline-derived CDR1 and CDR2 are MNHNS and SASEGT. The CDR3 consists of 16 residues. Losses at the gene ends were 4 bases for V and 4 bases for J; bases not matched to a gene: 9. CDR3 amino acids: CASSALDRGLGETQYF. CDR3 in DNA: TGTGCCAGCAGTGCATTAGACAGGGGGCTCGGAGAGACCCAGTACTTC.

As to this clone: One end of the junction varies from germline; a read error may be responsible. The chain carries TRBV28 and TRBJ2-5; 9 bases agree with TRBD2. The CDR3 runs to 17 residues. CDR1 and CDR2 from the germline V gene are MDHEN and SYDVKM. This CDR3 is CACSFGGLAGKQETQYF. The CDR3 DNA reads TGTGCCTGCAGTTTTGGTGGCCTAGCGGGGAAACAAGAGACCCAGTACTTC.

V usage is TRBV6-1 and J usage is TRBJ1-4, with D possibly TRBD1 on 5 matching bases. Between the trimmed V and J ends, which lost 5 bases and 6 bases, there was a span of 10 bases. Germline V gene sequence: CDR1 MNHNS, CDR2 SASEGT. The CDR3 is 13 amino acids. CDR3 nucleotide sequence: TGTGCCAGCAGTCCGCAGGGTGATGAAAAACTGTTTTTT. Encoded protein: CASSPQGDEKLFF.

The V and J genes are TRBV18 and TRBJ2-1; 12 bases line up with TRBD2. V lost 3 bases to trimming and J lost 12 bases; unmatched junction nucleotides: 15. In germline, CDR1 is KGHSH, CDR2 LQKENI. This CDR3 is built from 17 residues. CDR3 protein: CASSPPRLAGAASLQFF. The CDR3 DNA is TGTGCCAGCTCACCTCCACGACTAGCGGGAGCGGCGTCTCTGCAGTTCTTC.

A remark on this clone: It is likely a read error: a sequence one base away is far more abundant. Different DNA sequences within this sample yield the same CDR3. The chain couples TRBV2 to TRBJ2-2, with a possible D match to TRBD2 (5 bases). The germline V gene has CDR1 SNHLY and CDR2 FYNNEI. The length of the CDR3 is 14 residues. The CDR3 DNA follows: TGTGCCAGCAGTGTCTCTACGAACACCGGGGAACTGTTTTTT. Its translation: CASSVSTNTGELFF.

This clone was recorded a few times. The chain is built from TRBV10-1 and TRBJ2-5; D unresolved. The CDR3 contains 13 residues. Germline lookup yields CDR1 WNHNN and CDR2 SYGVQD (reference sequence). V lost 6 bases and J 4 bases, leaving 12 bases between the germline ends. As DNA, the CDR3 is TGCGCCAGCAGCCGTGACCCGGGAGAGACCCAGTACTTC. This gives the protein CASSRDPGETQYF.